This is a list of T cell receptor beta chains from one sample in a study of T cells in localized non-small cell lung cancer. Some clones are missing from TCRdb's copy, which holds only in-frame ones; the method was immunoSEQ multiplex PCR. The sample holds some 1,700 clones; 23% are singletons and the top ten take around a quarter. The sample here was normal lung tissue next to the tumor, taken before any cancer treatment. These receptors came from a male donor aged 60 or over with stage II lung adenocarcinoma. The CDR3 runs from the conserved cysteine through the conserved F or W. Each record gives: J gene, V gene, D gene, clone size, CDR3 protein, CDR3 DNA. The D gene is left open where the match is weak. Clone sizes are given selectively: once, few, many, or a class where the clone is expanded.

J gene: TRBJ1-2
V gene: TRBV19
D gene: TRBD1
clone size: .
CDR3 protein: CASSRGQGYYGYTF
CDR3 DNA: TGTGCCAGTAGTCGAGGACAGGGGTACTATGGCTACACCTTC

J gene: TRBJ2-3
V gene: TRBV2
D gene: .
clone size: few
CDR3 protein: CASSLRTAPGTDTQYF
CDR3 DNA: TGTGCCAGCTCACTCCGGACAGCTCCGGGCACAGATACGCAGTATTTT

J gene: TRBJ2-2
V gene: TRBV15
D gene: TRBD1
clone size: few
CDR3 protein: CATSRDPPGTGNTGELFF
CDR3 DNA: TGTGCCACCAGCAGAGATCCCCCCGGGACAGGGAACACCGGGGAGCTGTTTTTT

J gene: TRBJ1-1
V gene: TRBV19
D gene: TRBD1
clone size: few
CDR3 protein: CASSPPEGARAEAFF
CDR3 DNA: TGTGCCAGTAGTCCACCCGAGGGGGCTCGGGCTGAAGCTTTCTTT

J gene: TRBJ1-2
V gene: TRBV23-1
D gene: .
clone size: .
CDR3 protein: CASSLVPGDGYTF
CDR3 DNA: TGCGCCAGCAGCTTGGTGCCAGGGGATGGCTACACCTTC

J gene: TRBJ2-7
V gene: TRBV6-8
D gene: .
clone size: .
CDR3 protein: CASSLGDGLSYEQYF
CDR3 DNA: TGTGCCAGCAGCCTGGGGGACGGCCTATCCTACGAGCAGTACTTC

J gene: TRBJ1-2
V gene: TRBV11-3
D gene: .
clone size: medium-sized
CDR3 protein: CASSLGDGNIYGYTF
CDR3 DNA: TGTGCCAGCAGCTTAGGTGACGGAAACATCTATGGCTACACCTTC

J gene: TRBJ2-7
V gene: TRBV1
D gene: .
clone size: medium-sized
CDR3 protein: CASSQTGTSGREQYF
CDR3 DNA: TGCGCCAGCAGCCAAACCGGGACTAGCGGAAGGGAGCAGTACTTC

J gene: TRBJ2-1
V gene: TRBV5-1
D gene: .
clone size: .
CDR3 protein: CASSLKQPSSYNEQFF
CDR3 DNA: TGCGCCAGCAGCTTGAAACAGCCCTCCTCCTACAATGAGCAGTTCTTC

J gene: TRBJ2-3
V gene: TRBV9
D gene: .
clone size: .
CDR3 protein: CASSVEKGDTQYF
CDR3 DNA: TGTGCCAGCAGCGTAGAAAAAGGAGATACGCAGTATTTT

J gene: TRBJ1-2
V gene: TRBV30
D gene: TRBD1
clone size: .
CDR3 protein: CAWSEQGDYGYTF
CDR3 DNA: TGTGCCTGGAGTGAGCAGGGGGACTATGGCTACACCTTC

J gene: TRBJ2-5
V gene: TRBV9
D gene: .
clone size: .
CDR3 protein: CASSVRIQETQYF
CDR3 DNA: TGTGCCAGCAGCGTACGGATTCAAGAGACCCAGTACTTC

J gene: TRBJ1-1
V gene: TRBV9
D gene: .
clone size: few
CDR3 protein: CASRWDRNTEAFF
CDR3 DNA: TGTGCCAGCAGGTGGGACCGGAACACTGAAGCTTTCTTT

J gene: TRBJ1-2
V gene: TRBV25-1
D gene: .
clone size: .
CDR3 protein: CASSEPGGPNYGYTF
CDR3 DNA: TGTGCCAGCAGTGAACCAGGAGGACCTAACTATGGCTACACCTTC